This passage covers 24 T cell receptor beta chains from one sample sequenced in a study of technical replicates of blood from a few donors. Libraries were prepared by immunoSEQ multiplex PCR; TCRdb keeps only in-frame clonotypes and omits some of them. The sample lists around 95,000 clones; approximately 96% were seen once. Sequencing was carried out using T cells isolated from PBMCs. The receptors stem from a human donor in good health.

The CDR3 protein is CASSFGWANSYEQYF. Written as DNA, the CDR3 is TGTGCCAGCAGTTTTGGATGGGCAAACTCCTACGAGCAGTACTTC. This chain joins TRBV28 and TRBJ2-7, with D unresolved. Trimming left V 3 bases short and J 0 bases short, with 12 bases between. The CDR3 totals 15 residues. Germline loops: CDR1 MDHEN, CDR2 SYDVKM.

This chain joins TRBV29-1 and TRBJ1-2; D possibly corresponds to TRBD1 (6 bases). The germline CDR1 and CDR2 sequences are SQVTM and ANQGSEA. This CDR3 contains 14 residues. Trimming cost V 1 base and J 0 bases, with 9 bases left between them. DNA for the CDR3: TGCAGCGTTGAAGGACAGGTATCTAACTATGGCTACACCTTC. This translates into CSVEGQVSNYGYTF.

This clone was counted between two and nine times. CDR3 DNA: TGTGCCAGCAGTTACACGCAGGGGGGAGATACGCAGTATTTT. This translates into CASSYTQGGDTQYF. V is TRBV6-6 and J is TRBJ2-3; possibly TRBD1 for D (7 bases). Per germline, CDR1 MNHNY and CDR2 SVGAGI (reference sequence). V gave up 2 bases and J gave up 5 bases, with 11 bases separating them. CDR3 length: 14 residues.

V usage is TRBV27 and J usage is TRBJ1-2, with 10 bases that match TRBD1. Per the germline V gene, CDR1 is MNHEY and CDR2 is SMNVEV (reference sequence). After removal of 7 bases from V and 0 bases from J, the junction contained 11 bases not matched to a gene. This CDR3 comprises 17 residues. CDR3 sequence: CASTTGTGALTNYGYTF. CDR3 coding DNA: TGTGCCAGCACTACCGGGACAGGGGCCCTTACTAACTATGGCTACACCTTC.

The rearrangement joins TRBV6-5 to TRBJ1-1; D is possibly TRBD1 (5 bases). Trimming left V 3 bases short and J 10 bases short, with 24 bases between. The CDR3 extends over 16 amino acids. CDR1 and CDR2 (germline): MNHEY, SVGAGI. CDR3 DNA: TGTGCCAGCAGTTATTCCACCAGGGCGGCCCCTCCCGTAGCTTTCTTT. It specifies CASSYSTRAAPPVAFF.

The chain employs TRBV7-9 and TRBJ2-2, with a weak D call TRBD1 (6 bases). CDR3 length: 15 residues. Looked up from germline, CDR1 is SEHNR and CDR2 is FQNEAQ (reference sequence). Trimming pared 5 bases from V and 3 bases from J, leaving 13 bases between. The CDR3 is CASSGTTGDTGELFF. The CDR3 bases are TGTGCCAGCAGCGGCACGACAGGTGACACCGGGGAGCTGTTTTTT. Based on the CDR3 plus reference TRBV7-9 and TRBJ2-2, the full variable domain is DTGVSQNPRHKITKRGQNVTFRCDPISEHNRLYWYRQTLGQGPEFLTYFQNEAQLEKSRLLSDRFSAERPKGSFSTLEIQRTEQGDSAMYLCASSGTTGDTGELFFGEGSRLTVL.

This clone is a singleton in its sample. The J gene is TRBJ2-1, the V gene TRBV7-9; 10 nucleotides align to TRBD1. The CDR3 covers 15 residues. After removal of 2 bases from V and 4 bases from J, the junction contained 2 bases not matched to a gene. Germline V gives CDR1 SEHNR, CDR2 FQNEAQ (reference sequence). The CDR3 DNA reads TGTGCCAGCAGCTTAAGGGACAGGGGTTACAATGAGCAGTTCTTC. Protein sequence: CASSLRDRGYNEQFF.

The chain joins TRBV6-5 to TRBJ1-5; D is possibly TRBD1 (5 bases). CDR1 and CDR2 (germline): MNHEY, SVGAGI. V was clipped by 0 bases and J by 3 bases, with 9 bases between them. This CDR3 region has 15 residues. In DNA, the CDR3 is TGTGCCAGCAGTTACTCTCCACAGGACAATCAGCCCCAGCATTTT. It yields the protein CASSYSPQDNQPQHF.

The CDR3 nucleotides are TGCGCCAGCAGCAGGGACAGGGGCGATGAGCAGTTCTTC. This codes for CASSRDRGDEQFF. J is TRBJ2-1 and V is TRBV5-1; TRBD1 agrees at 10 bases. Trimming at V came to 4 bases and at J to 8 bases, leaving 3 bases not matched to a gene. This CDR3 comprises 13 residues. Germline V CDR1 and CDR2: SGHRS, YFSETQ.

The chain is built from TRBV28 and TRBJ2-1; the match to TRBD1 covers 9 bases. Germline CDR1 reads MDHEN; CDR2 reads SYDVKM. The CDR3 loop spans 16 amino acids. Trimming took 6 bases from V and 9 from J; bases not matched to a gene: 15. The DNA of the CDR3 is TGTGCCAGCAGCTCCCCCGGGACAGGGACAGGAAGTGAGCAGTTCTTC. Its translation: CASSSPGTGTGSEQFF.

The chain has TRBV2 and TRBJ2-3; possibly TRBD1 for D (6 bases). The V end was cut by 7 bases, the J end by 6 bases, with 11 bases between. The V gene's germline CDR1 is SNHLY and CDR2 FYNNEI. The CDR3 is made up of 12 amino acids. The CDR3: CASIRTADTQYF. Written as DNA, the CDR3 is TGTGCCAGCATCCGGACAGCGGATACGCAGTATTTT.

This clone was recorded once. The V call is TRBV7-2, the J call TRBJ2-7; 9 nucleotides agree with TRBD2. The CDR3 is 14 amino acids. Per the germline V gene, CDR1 is SGHTA and CDR2 is FQGNSA. V was pared by 3 bases and J by 5 bases, with 5 bases of the junction left unmatched. As DNA, the CDR3 is TGTGCCAGCAGCTTGCTAGCGGGGAAAGACGAGCAGTACTTC. This codes for CASSLLAGKDEQYF.

The genes are TRBV27 and TRBJ2-1; 9 bases fit TRBD1. CDR1 and CDR2 from the germline V gene are MNHEY and SMNVEV (reference sequence). The CDR3 consists of 17 residues. The V and J ends lost 2 bases and 0 bases, in that order; junction bases with no gene match: 5. The chain's CDR3 is CASSLLEGQGSYNEQFF. As DNA, the CDR3 is TGTGCCAGCAGTTTACTGGAGGGACAGGGCTCCTACAATGAGCAGTTCTTC.

The chain combines TRBV4-2 with TRBJ2-1, with D perhaps matching TRBD1 (5 bases). Germline V gives CDR1 LGHNA, CDR2 YNFKEQ. Trimming stripped 3 bases from V and 8 bases from J, with 11 bases between. CDR3 size: 13 residues. This chain's CDR3 is CASSQVLGDEQFF. The CDR3 DNA sequence: TGTGCCAGCAGCCAGGTTTTAGGGGATGAGCAGTTCTTC.

The rearrangement uses TRBV4-1 and TRBJ2-7; 10 positions agree with TRBD1. The germline V gene encodes CDR1 MGHRA and CDR2 YSYEKL. V gave up 1 base and J gave up 6 bases; unmatched junction bases: 15. The CDR3 runs 18 residues. Written as DNA, the CDR3 is TGCGCCAGCAGCCAAGTAGTCCGTCGTCGACAGGGGGCGGGCGAGCAGTACTTC. It yields the protein CASSQVVRRRQGAGEQYF.

This chain joins TRBV9 and TRBJ2-6; no clear D gene. Trimming took off 0 bases at V and 2 bases at J, with 9 bases between the two ends. The CDR3 is made up of 16 amino acids. In germline, CDR1 is SGDLS, CDR2 YYNGEE. CDR3 sequence (DNA): TGTGCCAGCAGCGTAGACGTGGGCCCTGGGGCCAACGTCCTGACTTTC. Translating it yields CASSVDVGPGANVLTF.

The CDR3 sequence: CASSPEVPGTEAFF. DNA of the CDR3: TGTGCCAGCTCACCCGAGGTCCCGGGGACTGAAGCTTTCTTT. This rearrangement joins TRBV18 to TRBJ1-1, with D unresolved. CDR1 is KGHSH, CDR2 LQKENI, per germline. The CDR3 covers 14 residues. V lost 3 bases to trimming and J lost 5 bases, with 13 bases between them.

The genes are TRBV7-2 and TRBJ1-1; D perhaps matches TRBD1 (6 bases). CDR1 SGHTA and CDR2 FQGNSA come from the germline V gene. The V end was cut by 2 bases, the J end by 4 bases, with 8 bases between. The CDR3 contains 13 residues. CDR3: CASSLQGFTEAFF. The CDR3 DNA is TGTGCCAGCAGCTTACAGGGGTTCACTGAAGCTTTCTTT.

In its sample, this clone was seen a few times. The chain couples TRBV5-1 to TRBJ1-5, with D possibly TRBD1 on 5 matching bases. This CDR3 contains 16 residues. Per germline, CDR1 SGHRS and CDR2 YFSETQ. The V gene lost 0 bases and the J gene lost 0 bases, with 10 bases spanning the gap. The CDR3 region has the DNA TGCGCCAGCAGCTTGGAGGGGATGTATAGCAATCAGCCCCAGCATTTT. Translated, it gives CASSLEGMYSNQPQHF.

The chain is built from TRBV19 and TRBJ2-5; TRBD2 agrees at 7 bases. The germline V gene has CDR1 LNHDA and CDR2 SQIVND (reference sequence). V was clipped by 4 bases and J by 2 bases; unmatched bases: 7. The CDR3 is made up of 15 amino acids. The CDR3 sequence is CASSSGSPLQETQYF. In DNA form, the CDR3 reads TGTGCCAGTAGTAGCGGGAGTCCCCTTCAAGAGACCCAGTACTTC.

The chain joins TRBV19 to TRBJ1-4; TRBD1 agrees at 7 bases. The germline CDR1 and CDR2 sequences are LNHDA and SQIVND (reference sequence). CDR3 size: 14 residues. The V and J ends lost 5 bases and 5 bases, in that order; junction bases with no gene match: 5. CDR3 region: CASSAGTVNEKLFF. CDR3 nucleotide sequence: TGTGCCAGTAGTGCCGGGACAGTAAATGAAAAACTGTTTTTT.

The rearrangement joins TRBV5-5 to TRBJ2-6; D may be TRBD1 (5 bases). Germline CDR1 is SGHKS and CDR2 is YYEKEE (reference sequence). Trimming took 3 bases from V and 3 from J, leaving 13 bases between them. This CDR3 is built from 16 residues. The CDR3 sequence is CASSSFQGGGANVLTF. Here the CDR3 DNA reads TGTGCCAGCAGCTCATTCCAGGGTGGTGGGGCCAACGTCCTGACTTTC.

This chain connects TRBV6-1 to TRBJ2-2; 13 bases match TRBD2. This CDR3 contains 17 residues. CDR1 and CDR2 (germline): MNHNS, SASEGT. The V segment lost 3 bases and the J segment 6 bases; nucleotides outside the gene matches: 7. For the CDR3, the DNA is TGTGCCAGCAGTGACCCGCCCGGACTAGCGGGAGCCGGGGAGCTGTTTTTT. Encoded protein: CASSDPPGLAGAGELFF.

J is TRBJ1-2 and V is TRBV6-4, with a weak D call TRBD1 (6 bases). Trimming removed 3 bases from V and 6 bases from J, with 11 bases in between. The CDR3 sequence is 13 residues long. The germline CDR1 and CDR2 sequences are MRHNA and SNTAGT. CDR3 sequence reads: CASSESGGDGYTF. The CDR3 nucleotides are TGTGCCAGCAGTGAGTCGGGGGGCGATGGCTACACCTTC.